This TCR beta chain was observed in a study of blood T cell repertoires in COVID-19. Turning to the study itself: Material from acute and convalescent COVID-19 was sourced from the United States, Italy and Spain. The cDNA or gDNA used as material had been derived from T cells, B-cell-depleted T cells, or PBMCs.

Per the study methods: By means of reference gene primer amplification, nucleated cell counts were estimated. Measured with immunoSEQ multiplex PCR; TCRdb has only the in-frame clones, and not every one. The DNA gave D and trimming, while V, J and clone size come from that table. Found here are 150,000 to 200,000 clones, 65% to 90% of them singletons; the top ten hold roughly 8.6%. V gave up 2 bases and J gave up 2 bases, with 9 bases separating them. The CDR3 sequence is 14 residues long. CDR1 is WSHSY, CDR2 SAAADI, per germline. This TCR was sampled from a man aged 55 to 70 with acute or convalescent COVID-19. The chain is built from TRBV10-2 and TRBJ1-2; D remains ambiguous. Sequenced: peripheral blood. This CDR3 reads CASSEGRINYGYTF. The CDR3 nucleotides are TGCGCCAGCAGTGAGGGGAGGATCAACTATGGCTACACCTTC.